This TCR beta chain was retrieved from a study of graft-versus-host responses after intestinal transplantation (dated by TCRdb to about 2021). Broadly, across the study: The transplants that recipients received were multivisceral, liver-intestinal, or isolated intestinal. Every recipient was given anti-thymocyte globulin induction, then maintenance tacrolimus and steroids for around three years. After intestinal transplantation, graft-versus-host and host-versus-graft alloreactive T cell clones in the graft, circulation and bone marrow were tracked using bulk TCR-beta CDR3 sequencing. To identify alloreactive clones, pre-transplant mixed lymphocyte reaction products were sequenced and compared with unstimulated pre-transplant donor and recipient T cells. A cohort of about 26 intestinal transplant recipients, including one retransplant, was enrolled, and a few patients lacking pretransplant specimens were excluded. A peak of at least 4% donor T cells among recipient peripheral blood mononuclear cells was the definition used for donor T cell macrochimerism. Samples from a few later patients were sequenced in-house on an Illumina MiSeq with MiXCR processing rather than by the commercial service.

The time point label, read with the paper, signifies: cells obtained before transplantation from donor or recipient. CD3+CD4+ and CD3+CD8+ populations were FACS-sorted from unstimulated pre-transplant donor and recipient cells taken from spleen or lymph nodes. The germline V gene encodes CDR1 SGHVS and CDR2 FNYEAQ. V loses 5 bases, J loses 6 bases, and the germline ends lie 17 bases apart. CDR3 length: 15 amino acids, cysteine to phenylalanine. Only CDR3 DNA remains: 45 bases, in frame from the first base. Overall study results and their limits: Conclusions were limited by the relatively low number and heterogeneity of intestinal transplant patients. GvH clones turned up in recipient bone marrow, with some appearing earlier in ileal mucosa or blood, a pattern consistent with an intestinal mucosal origin. Early after transplant, peak levels of circulating GvH clones were found to be associated with declines in HvG clones. High GvH to HvG T cell clonal ratios were observed in the allografts of patients with donor T cell macrochimerism.

Receptor libraries were prepared by the immunoSEQ multiplex PCR assay. For most patients, genomic DNA was isolated with the Qiagen DNeasy Blood and Tissue Kit and shipped frozen to Adaptive Biotechnologies for TCR sequencing. For most patients, high-throughput TCR-beta CDR3 sequencing of genomic DNA was performed by Adaptive Biotechnologies. Per the original workflow: TCR sequencing data for roughly 20 patients were retrieved from Adaptive's ImmunoSEQ software; three other patients were processed with MiXCR and VDJtools. To correct CD4 versus CD8 sorting errors, any sequence found in both subsets at a frequency ratio below 5:1 was removed. CDR3 nucleotide sequences shared by donor and recipient were removed because the origin of these sequences could not be assigned. To count as alloreactive, a clone needed at least 2-fold expansion over unstimulated cells and a minimum CFSE-low frequency of 0.002% (template counts) or 0.001% (read counts). Clones were considered mappable if detected in sequenced pre-transplant spleen, lymph node, or MLR CFSE-low populations of the donor or recipient. Cumulative frequency of alloreactive clones was calculated as a percentage of all sequences weighted by copy number. This immuneACCESS table, as held by TCRdb, lists in-frame sequences with V and J called but not all clones. Of the missing ones, under half trace to an unresolved V gene in checked studies; the others have no known cause. V and J calls and clone size follow that table, whereas D and trimming were derived from the DNA. The sample yields about 110,000 clones; approximately 92% were counted once. Clones ranked in the top ten supply approximately 0.49% of the sample.

Concerning this clone itself: Its antigen is not yet known. Within one base of it there is no much larger clone, and no base qualities were kept.

The material was unstimulated CD8+ T cells sorted from spleen or lymph node cells, obtained before intestinal transplant. Here the chain combines TRBV7-6 and TRBJ1-5, with TRBD1 as a weak D call on 5 bases. This TCR derives from a human donor who received an intestinal transplant. CDR3 region: CASSGQGSFGQPQHF. The bases read TGTGCCAGCAGCGGTCAGGGAAGCTTCGGTCAGCCCCAGCATTTT.